This T cell receptor (beta chain) is drawn from a study of T cells in tumors after PD-1 blockade (dated by TCRdb to between 2018 and 2021). Some background on the complete study: Exclusion criteria were prior checkpoint blockade, use of systemic immunosuppressants, or recent radiotherapy or other anti-cancer therapy within 4 weeks. Treatment consisted of either cemiplimab 350 mg every 2 weeks or pembrolizumab 200 mg every 3 weeks. Some patients also continued taking vismodegib 150 mg daily during anti-PD-1 treatment. Peripheral blood samples averaged around 120,000 TCR templates (range roughly 24,000-260,000) and roughly 35,000 unique clonotypes. The study performed paired single-cell RNA and TCR sequencing on site-matched tumors from BCC or SCC patients before and after anti-PD-1 therapy. To compare clonotypes in blood and tumor, bulk TCR sequencing was done on over nine peripheral blood samples taken from 5 or 6 patients. RECIST version 1.1 was the standard used to evaluate clinical response. Beyond this particular receptor, the publication reports: Where the novel T cell clones came from was not identified, and possible sources could include lymphoid organs or rare unexpanded clones inside the tumor or in the tumor periphery. About 42% of tumor TCR clonotypes were found in blood, and some novel exhausted tumor clones appeared in pre-treatment blood, suggesting peripheral recruitment.

This sample's time point label indicates: after anti-PD-1 therapy. For bulk TCRbeta sequencing, genomic DNA was extracted from tumor biopsies or peripheral blood, and input amounts ranged from about 616 ng to 6,500 ng. Every patient was a poor candidate for surgical resection and had histologically proven advanced or metastatic basal or squamous cell carcinoma. The basal cell carcinoma cohort comprised around eleven patients, of whom roughly eight had bulk tumor TCR sequencing. The immunoSEQ platform was used for deep TCRbeta sequencing. The published analysis was carried out like this. Only productive rearrangements were exported from the immunoSEQ Analyzer for downstream analysis. T cell phenotypes were assigned to bulk TCRbeta clonotypes by matching to single-cell RNA+TCR-seq clones sharing the same TCRbeta sequence. Using bulk TCR sequencing data, clone enrichment in tumor was calculated by dividing a clone's tumor frequency by the same clone's PBMC frequency. GLIPH was used to group TCRs into specificity groups, clusters of distinct TCRs likely recognizing common antigens via shared CDR3 motifs. The table comes from immuneACCESS by way of TCRdb, which keeps in-frame sequences with V and J called. Part of the clones is missing from these tables; in studies checked, under half for an unresolved V gene and the rest for unknown reasons. The V and J calls and clone size are taken from that table; D and trimming were inferred from the DNA. Recorded for this sample are about 14,000 clones; roughly four fifths of them occurred a single time. Approximately 25% of the sample comes from the top ten.

Worth noting for this clone: Its binding antigen is unknown. No per-base quality is available; no much larger clone lies one base away.

Measured from the cysteine to the phenylalanine, the CDR3 is 14 residues long. Only the CDR3 part of the read is kept: 42 bases, read in frame from the first base. Looking up the germline V gene (reference sequence) yields CDR1 MNHEY and CDR2 SMNVEV. V ends up 1 base short and J 8 bases short, with an unmatched junction base count of 5. The source is a human donor with basal cell carcinoma. This specimen was PBMCs, taken after anti-PD-1 treatment. The sequence is built from TRBV27 and TRBJ2-1; 7 nucleotides in the junction match TRBD2. The nucleotide sequence is given as TGTGCCAGCAGTTTATGGGCGGGAGAGCATGAGCAGTTCTTC. The resulting protein is CASSLWAGEHEQFF.